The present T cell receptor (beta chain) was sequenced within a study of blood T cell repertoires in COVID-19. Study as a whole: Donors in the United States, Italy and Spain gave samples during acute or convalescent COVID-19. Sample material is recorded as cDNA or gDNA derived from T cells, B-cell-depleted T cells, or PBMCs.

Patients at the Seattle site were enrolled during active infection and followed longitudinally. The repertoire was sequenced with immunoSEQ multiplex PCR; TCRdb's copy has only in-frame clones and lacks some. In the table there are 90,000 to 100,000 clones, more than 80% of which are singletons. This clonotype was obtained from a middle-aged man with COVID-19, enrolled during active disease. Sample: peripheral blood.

The DNA for the CDR3 is TGCGCCAGCAGCTTCCGGGACAGAGGCCATGAGCAGTTCTTC. Residues: CASSFRDRGHEQFF. The chain employs TRBV5-1 and TRBJ2-1, with 7 bases identical to TRBD1. Per the germline V gene, CDR1 is SGHRS and CDR2 is YFSETQ. There are 14 residues in the CDR3. V was pared by 2 bases and J by 8 bases, with 7 bases of the junction left unmatched.